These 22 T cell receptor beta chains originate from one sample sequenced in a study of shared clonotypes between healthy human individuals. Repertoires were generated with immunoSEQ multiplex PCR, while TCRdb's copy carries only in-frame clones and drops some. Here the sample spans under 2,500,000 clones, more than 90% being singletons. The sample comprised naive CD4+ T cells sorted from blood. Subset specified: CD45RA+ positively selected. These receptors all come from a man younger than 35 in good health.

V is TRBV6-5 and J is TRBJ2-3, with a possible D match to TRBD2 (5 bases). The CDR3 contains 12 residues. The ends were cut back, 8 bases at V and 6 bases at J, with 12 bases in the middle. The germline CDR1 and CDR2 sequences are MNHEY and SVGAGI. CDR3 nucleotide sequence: TGTGCCAGCCGGGGAACCCAGGATACGCAGTATTTT. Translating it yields CASRGTQDTQYF.

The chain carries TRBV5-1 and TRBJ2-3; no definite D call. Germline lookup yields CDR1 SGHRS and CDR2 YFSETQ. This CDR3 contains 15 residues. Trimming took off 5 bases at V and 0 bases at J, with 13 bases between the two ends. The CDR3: CASRQQVTSTDTQYF. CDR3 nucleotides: TGCGCCAGCAGGCAGCAGGTGACTAGCACAGATACGCAGTATTTT.

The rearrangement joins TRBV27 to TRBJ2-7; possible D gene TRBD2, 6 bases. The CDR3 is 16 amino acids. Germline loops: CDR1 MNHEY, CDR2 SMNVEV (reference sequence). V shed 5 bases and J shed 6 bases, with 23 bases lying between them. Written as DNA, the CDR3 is TGTGCCAGCAGTCCCCAGGGACGCCAGCTCGGGGGCGAGCAGTACTTC. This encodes CASSPQGRQLGGEQYF.

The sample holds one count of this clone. The CDR3: CAGSRGREAQHF. The CDR3 bases are TGTGCCGGGAGCCGAGGCAGGGAAGCCCAGCATTTT. This chain joins TRBV6-6 and TRBJ1-5, with a tentative D call TRBD1 (5 bases). The CDR3 extends over 12 amino acids. From germline, CDR1 is MNHNY and CDR2 SVGAGI (reference sequence). Between the trimmed V and J ends, which lost 11 bases and 11 bases, there was a span of 19 bases.

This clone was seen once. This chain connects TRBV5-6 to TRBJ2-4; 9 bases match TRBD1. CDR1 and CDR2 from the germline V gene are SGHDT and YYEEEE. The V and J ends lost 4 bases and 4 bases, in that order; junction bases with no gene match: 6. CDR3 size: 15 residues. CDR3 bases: TGTGCCAGCAGCACAACAGGGGGCCTAAAAAACATTCAGTACTTC. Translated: CASSTTGGLKNIQYF.

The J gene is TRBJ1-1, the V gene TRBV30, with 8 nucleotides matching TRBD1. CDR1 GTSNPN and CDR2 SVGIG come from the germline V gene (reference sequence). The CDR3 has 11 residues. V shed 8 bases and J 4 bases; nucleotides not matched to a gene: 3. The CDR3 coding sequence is TGTGCCAGCACAGGGGGCACTGAAGCTTTCTTT. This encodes CASTGGTEAFF.

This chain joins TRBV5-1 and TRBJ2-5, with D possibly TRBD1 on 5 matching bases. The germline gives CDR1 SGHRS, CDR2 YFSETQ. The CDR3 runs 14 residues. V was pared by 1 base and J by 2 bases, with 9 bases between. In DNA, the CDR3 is TGCGCCAGCAGCTTGCTTAGGGGACAAGAGACCCAGTACTTC. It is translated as CASSLLRGQETQYF.

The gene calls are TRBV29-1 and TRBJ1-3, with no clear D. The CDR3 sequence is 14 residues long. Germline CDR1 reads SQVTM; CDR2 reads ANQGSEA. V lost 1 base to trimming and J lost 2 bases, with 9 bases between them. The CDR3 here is CSVEGQGTGNTIYF. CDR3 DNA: TGCAGCGTTGAAGGCCAAGGGACTGGAAACACCATATATTTT.

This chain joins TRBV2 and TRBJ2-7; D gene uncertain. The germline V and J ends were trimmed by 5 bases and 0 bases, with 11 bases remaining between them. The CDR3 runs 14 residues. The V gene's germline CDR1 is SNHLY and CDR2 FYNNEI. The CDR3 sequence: CASSPQEFSYEQYF. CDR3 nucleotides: TGTGCCAGCAGTCCTCAGGAATTCTCCTACGAGCAGTACTTC.

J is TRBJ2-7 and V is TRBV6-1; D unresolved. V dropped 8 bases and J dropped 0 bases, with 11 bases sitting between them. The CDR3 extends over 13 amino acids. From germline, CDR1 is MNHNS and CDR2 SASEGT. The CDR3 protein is CASGDGVSYEQYF. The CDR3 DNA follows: TGTGCCAGCGGAGATGGGGTCTCCTACGAGCAGTACTTC.

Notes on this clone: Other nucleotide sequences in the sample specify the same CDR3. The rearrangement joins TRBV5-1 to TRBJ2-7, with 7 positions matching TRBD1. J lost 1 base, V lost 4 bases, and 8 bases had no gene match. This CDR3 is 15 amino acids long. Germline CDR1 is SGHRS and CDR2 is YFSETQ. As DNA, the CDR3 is TGCGCCAGCAGCACCCTGACAGGGTCATCCTACGAGCAGTACTTC. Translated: CASSTLTGSSYEQYF.

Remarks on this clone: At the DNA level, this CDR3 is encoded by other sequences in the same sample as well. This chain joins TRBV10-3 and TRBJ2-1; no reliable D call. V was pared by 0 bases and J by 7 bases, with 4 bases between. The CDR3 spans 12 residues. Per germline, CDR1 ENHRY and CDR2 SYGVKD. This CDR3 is CAISESRNEQFF. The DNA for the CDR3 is TGTGCCATCAGTGAGTCTCGTAATGAGCAGTTCTTC.

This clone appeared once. The CDR3 is CASSDIDWNQPQHF. CDR3 coding DNA: TGTGCCAGCAGTGACATAGACTGGAATCAGCCCCAGCATTTT. The J gene is TRBJ1-5, the V gene TRBV6-1, with no clear D. The CDR3 consists of 14 residues. With 3 bases removed from V and 4 bases from J, the gap between germline ends came to 10 bases. In germline, CDR1 is MNHNS, CDR2 SASEGT.

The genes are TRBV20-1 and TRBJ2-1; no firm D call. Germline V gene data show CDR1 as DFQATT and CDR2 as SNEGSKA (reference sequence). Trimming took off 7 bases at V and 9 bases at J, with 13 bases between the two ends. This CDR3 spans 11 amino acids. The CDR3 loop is CSVLVFGEQFF. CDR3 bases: TGCAGTGTCCTCGTTTTTGGTGAGCAGTTCTTC.

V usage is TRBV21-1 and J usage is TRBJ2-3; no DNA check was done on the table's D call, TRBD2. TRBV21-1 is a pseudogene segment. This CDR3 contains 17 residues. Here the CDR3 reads CASSSSRVLSSTDTQYF. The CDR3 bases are TGTGCCAGCAGCTCTTCGAGGGTCCTGTCTAGCACAGATACGCAGTATTTT.

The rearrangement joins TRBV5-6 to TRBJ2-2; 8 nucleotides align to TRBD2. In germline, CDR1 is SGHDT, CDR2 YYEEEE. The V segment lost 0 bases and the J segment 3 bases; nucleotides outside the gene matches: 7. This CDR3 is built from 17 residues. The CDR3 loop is CASSLVVRREDTGELFF. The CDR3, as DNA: TGTGCCAGCAGCTTGGTGGTTCGGCGGGAGGACACCGGGGAGCTGTTTTTT.

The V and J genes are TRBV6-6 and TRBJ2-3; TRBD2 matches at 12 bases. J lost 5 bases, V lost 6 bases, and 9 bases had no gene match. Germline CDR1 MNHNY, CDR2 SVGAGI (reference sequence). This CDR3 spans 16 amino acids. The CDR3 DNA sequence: TGTGCCAGCAGCTCGACTAGCGGGAGAACCTTAGATACGCAGTATTTT. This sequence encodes CASSSTSGRTLDTQYF.

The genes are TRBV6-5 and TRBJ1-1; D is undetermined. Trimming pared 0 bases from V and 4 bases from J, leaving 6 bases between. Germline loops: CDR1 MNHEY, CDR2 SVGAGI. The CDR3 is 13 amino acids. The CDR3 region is CASSYSLFTEAFF. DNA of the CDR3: TGTGCCAGCAGTTACTCGCTATTCACTGAAGCTTTCTTT.

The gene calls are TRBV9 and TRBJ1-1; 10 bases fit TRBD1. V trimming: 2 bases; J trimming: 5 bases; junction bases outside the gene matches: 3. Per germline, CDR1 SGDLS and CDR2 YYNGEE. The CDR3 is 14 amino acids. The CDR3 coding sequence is TGTGCCAGCAGCGTGACAGGGGGCAGGACTGAAGCTTTCTTT. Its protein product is CASSVTGGRTEAFF.

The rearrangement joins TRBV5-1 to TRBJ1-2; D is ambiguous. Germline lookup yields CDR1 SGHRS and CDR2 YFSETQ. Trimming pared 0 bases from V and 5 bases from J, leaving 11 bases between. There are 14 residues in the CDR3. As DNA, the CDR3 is TGCGCCAGCAGCTTGGGACCGGAGAGTTATGGCTACACCTTC. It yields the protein CASSLGPESYGYTF.

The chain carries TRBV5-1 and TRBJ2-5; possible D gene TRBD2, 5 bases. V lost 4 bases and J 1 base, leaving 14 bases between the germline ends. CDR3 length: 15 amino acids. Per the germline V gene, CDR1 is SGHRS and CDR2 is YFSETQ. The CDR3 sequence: CASSVGSRAQETQYF. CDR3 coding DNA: TGCGCCAGCAGCGTGGGTTCGAGGGCCCAAGAGACCCAGTACTTC.

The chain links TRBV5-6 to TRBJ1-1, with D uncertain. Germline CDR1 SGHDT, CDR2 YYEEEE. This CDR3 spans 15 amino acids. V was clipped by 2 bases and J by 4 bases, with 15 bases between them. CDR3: CASSFTGSSRTEAFF. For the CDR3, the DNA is TGTGCCAGCAGCTTTACGGGGTCATCTCGCACTGAAGCTTTCTTT.